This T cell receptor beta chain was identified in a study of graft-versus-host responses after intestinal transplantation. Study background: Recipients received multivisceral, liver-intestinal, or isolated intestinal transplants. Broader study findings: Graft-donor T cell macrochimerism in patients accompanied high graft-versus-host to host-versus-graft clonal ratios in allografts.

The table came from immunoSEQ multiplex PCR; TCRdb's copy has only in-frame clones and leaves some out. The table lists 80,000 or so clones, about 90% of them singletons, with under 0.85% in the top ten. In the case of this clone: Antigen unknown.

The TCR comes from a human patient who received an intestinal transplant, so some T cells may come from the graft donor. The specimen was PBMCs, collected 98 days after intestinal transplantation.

In DNA form, the CDR3 reads TGCGCCAGCAGCCAAAAGACTAGCGGGAGGGCAGATACGCAGTATTTT. It yields the protein CASSQKTSGRADTQYF. The rearrangement joins TRBV4-3 to TRBJ2-3; TRBD2 aligns across 14 bases. Unmatched junction bases numbered 2, after V lost 2 bases and J lost 4 bases. Per germline, CDR1 LGHNA and CDR2 YSLEER. The CDR3 is made up of 16 amino acids.